This TCR beta chain is drawn from a study of T cells in localized non-small cell lung cancer. TCRdb keeps only in-frame clones here, not all; method: immunoSEQ multiplex PCR. Seen here are roughly 25,000 clones, about nine tenths observed once, and the top ten hold about an eighth. This clone showed up just a few times. V lost 7 bases and J lost 6, with 13 bases in between. CDR1 MNHNY and CDR2 SVGAGI come from the germline V gene (reference sequence). This CDR3 is built from 12 residues. The sequencing here drew on peripheral blood, taken before any cancer treatment. The clonotype was recovered from a female donor older than 55 with stage II squamous cell lung carcinoma. The rearrangement uses TRBV6-6 and TRBJ2-7; D is unresolved. For the CDR3, the DNA is TGTGCCAGCATGGGTGCCCTCGGCGAGCAGTACTTC. Its protein is CASMGALGEQYF.